Detailed here is one T cell receptor (beta chain). The antigen is unknown. Several immunoSEQ 96-well plates shared each subset's DNA, each plate a replicate. Sequenced by immunoSEQ multiplex PCR; TCRdb stores in-frame clones only, minus some. Of hundreds of thousands of clones in the sample, around 67% were seen once. These data belong to a study of shared clonotypes between healthy human individuals. Overall study findings and caveats: For sorted subsets, rarefaction showed incomplete sequencing despite large depth.

Germline loops: CDR1 SGHDT, CDR2 YYEEEE. The CDR3 sequence is 15 residues long. The V and J ends lost 1 base and 3 bases respectively, with 14 bases between them. Material for sequencing was memory CD4+ T cells sorted from blood. As for subset: CD45RA-negative fraction. The chain has TRBV5-6 and TRBJ2-7; D is tentatively TRBD1 or TRBD2 (5 bases each). This receptor was obtained from a woman in her 30s in good health. The CDR3 DNA sequence: TGTGCCAGCAGCTTGTCAGGGACGTGGGTCTACGAGCAGTACTTC. Protein sequence: CASSLSGTWVYEQYF.